The rows below give T cell receptor beta chains drawn from one sample of a study of radiation and T cells in renal cell carcinoma. Produced via immunoSEQ multiplex PCR; TCRdb's table is partial and in-frame only. This sample has about 130,000 clones, with 70% to 90% found just once. This sample comprised blood, obtained from a patient whose treatment included radiotherapy and nephrectomy. These receptors were taken from a woman aged 60-75 years with renal cell carcinoma. CDR3s include the opening cysteine and the closing phenylalanine or tryptophan. The D gene is left open where the match is weak. Only part of the rows carry a size: once, few, many, or a class if the clone is expanded.

D	V	J	size	DNA	CDR3
.	TRBV6-5	TRBJ1-2	once	TGTGCCAGCAGTTACTCGAGGTATGGGGGAATCGACGGCTACACCTTC	CASSYSRYGGIDGYTF
TRBD1	TRBV19	TRBJ2-7	.	TGTGCCAGTAGTACACAGGGGTTCTACGAGCAGTACTTC	CASSTQGFYEQYF
TRBD1	TRBV2	TRBJ1-5	few	TGTGCCAGCAGAGAGGGACAGTCAGGTCAGCCCCAGCATTTT	CASREGQSGQPQHF
.	TRBV6-1	TRBJ1-1	.	TGTGCCAGCAGTGAACAGGGCCGGGGTGAAGCTTTCTTT	CASSEQGRGEAFF
TRBD1	TRBV5-1	TRBJ2-5	.	TGCGCCAGCAGCCGACAGGGGAGTCAGGAGACCCAGTACTTC	CASSRQGSQETQYF
.	TRBV15	TRBJ1-1	.	TGTGCCACCAGCAAGTTTGGACAGAACACTGAAGCTTTCTTT	CATSKFGQNTEAFF
.	TRBV5-1	TRBJ1-2	once	TGCGCCAGCAGCTTGGCCGAGGCAGGGACGGCTGGCTACACCTTC	CASSLAEAGTAGYTF
.	TRBV7-2	TRBJ1-1	.	TGTGCCAGCAGCTTATATGGTGGGGAGAACACTGAAGCTTTCTTT	CASSLYGGENTEAFF
TRBD1	TRBV5-1	TRBJ1-2	once	TGCGCCAGCAGCCCCGGACAGGGAGCACCAAACCTGAACTATGGCTACACCTTC	CASSPGQGAPNLNYGYTF
.	TRBV29-1	TRBJ2-6	.	TGCAGCGTTGAAGGACCGGGTACTGGGGCCAACGTCCTGACTTTC	CSVEGPGTGANVLTF
TRBD2	TRBV4-1	TRBJ2-7	.	TGCGCCAGCAGCCAGGGGTCTAGCGGGATCTCCTACGAGCAGTACTTC	CASSQGSSGISYEQYF
TRBD1	TRBV19	TRBJ1-4	few	TGTGCCACCACAAACCGGGACAGGGATGGTGAAAAACTGTTTTTT	CATTNRDRDGEKLFF
TRBD1	TRBV30	TRBJ2-7	.	TGTGCCCGATCCGGACAGGGTTCGGGCGAGCAGTACTTC	CARSGQGSGEQYF
.	TRBV28	TRBJ2-3	few	TGTGCCAGCACTCCTCGGGGTCCCAGAGATACGCAGTATTTT	CASTPRGPRDTQYF
.	TRBV4-1	TRBJ1-6	.	TGCGCCAGCAGCCTCGTCCTGGCCCCAAATTCACCCCTCCACTTT	CASSLVLAPNSPLHF
.	TRBV6-4	TRBJ1-2	once	TGTGCCAGCAGCCCTGGGGGGGGTGGCCCCTATGGCTACACCTTC	CASSPGGGGPYGYTF
TRBD1	TRBV5-1	TRBJ2-6	.	TGCGCCAGCAGCTTGGAGTCTGGACAGGCGGTCAACGTCCTGACTTTC	CASSLESGQAVNVLTF
.	TRBV4-3	TRBJ2-7	once	TGCGCCAGCAGCCAAGGCTTGGGGGCGCGCGAGCAGTACTTC	CASSQGLGAREQYF
.	TRBV5-1	TRBJ1-2	.	TGCGCCAGCAGCTTGGGTTGGGGACCAGCGGACTATGGCTACACCTTC	CASSLGWGPADYGYTF
.	TRBV28	TRBJ1-3	.	TGTGCCAGCAGTCTTCCGGGGACTGGAAACACCATATATTTT	CASSLPGTGNTIYF
TRBD2	TRBV15	TRBJ2-5	.	TGTGCCACCAGCAATAGCGGGAGGGCCGGTGAGACCCAGTACTTC	CATSNSGRAGETQYF
TRBD1	TRBV10-3	TRBJ2-7	.	TGTGCCACCTCGGGACAGGGATTATACGAGCAGTACTTC	CATSGQGLYEQYF
.	TRBV7-7	TRBJ2-2	few	TGTGCTAGCAGCTTGGGTCGGCTAGTGAACACCGGGGAGCTGTTTTTT	CASSLGRLVNTGELFF
TRBD2	TRBV19	TRBJ2-2	.	TGTGCCAGTAGTCCGCCCCCGCTAGCGGGGGGGCGGACCGGGGAGCTGTTTTTT	CASSPPPLAGGRTGELFF
TRBD1	TRBV6-5	TRBJ1-3	.	TGTGCCAGCAGTCGAGGACAGGCCTCTGGAAACACCATATATTTT	CASSRGQASGNTIYF
.	TRBV14	TRBJ2-1	.	TGTGCCAGCAGCCAAGAACCCGGACAACCTGAGCAGTTCTTC	CASSQEPGQPEQFF
.	TRBV6-1	TRBJ1-2	.	TGTGCCAGCAGTGAAGCGAGCTACACCTTC	CASSEASYTF
TRBD2	TRBV5-1	TRBJ2-5	.	TGCGCCAGCAGCTTAACCGGGACTAGCGGTCGGGAGACCCAGTACTTC	CASSLTGTSGRETQYF
TRBD1	TRBV19	TRBJ1-1	.	TGTGCCAGTACAGCCGGGACAGGGGCCTATGAAGCTTTCTTT	CASTAGTGAYEAFF
.	TRBV6-1	TRBJ2-2	.	TGTGCCAGCACCGACGAAAGGGGACAGGAGCTGTTTTTT	CASTDERGQELFF
.	TRBV5-4	TRBJ2-1	.	TGTGCCAGCAGCTTGGAGGTACAGCTTCTATACAATGAGCAGTTCTTC	CASSLEVQLLYNEQFF
TRBD2	TRBV30	TRBJ2-5	.	TGTGCCTGGGGGGGAGGGAGTCGAGAGACCCAGTACTTC	CAWGGGSRETQYF
.	TRBV7-3	TRBJ1-6	.	TGTGCCAGCAGCTTAGACGCTAATTCACCCCTCCACTTT	CASSLDANSPLHF
TRBD1	TRBV28	TRBJ1-1	.	TGTGCCAGCAGTTTGTCAGGACAGGGCGGGGTGGCTTTCTTT	CASSLSGQGGVAFF
.	TRBV10-3	TRBJ1-2	.	TGTGCCATCAGTGAGGACTTGCGGGGGGGGACAATCTCCTCTAACTATGGCTACACCTTC	CAISEDLRGGTISSNYGYTF
TRBD2	TRBV28	TRBJ2-2	.	TGTGCCAGCAGCCCCAGGGAGGGTGCGGGCACCGGGGAGCTGTTTTTT	CASSPREGAGTGELFF
TRBD1	TRBV29-1	TRBJ2-7	once	TGCAGCGCCGGACAGGGGAACTACGAGCAGTACTTC	CSAGQGNYEQYF
.	TRBV19	TRBJ1-5	.	TGTGCCAGTAGTATAGGGACAAGAGGCCTAAATCAGCCCCAGCATTTT	CASSIGTRGLNQPQHF
.	TRBV19	TRBJ1-1	.	TGTGCCAGTAGTATACAGGGGTATGAAGCTTTCTTT	CASSIQGYEAFF